The entry below describes one T cell receptor beta chain. The read comes to an end 3 residues before the CDR3 does, leaving the germline J gene to fill in the end. The data were produced by immunoSEQ multiplex PCR, yet TCRdb's version contains in-frame clones alone and is incomplete. Its clone listing holds roughly 49,000 clones. The data originate from a study of T cells in women clearing cervical HPV infection. The CDR3 consists of 14 residues. The V gene lost 5 bases and the J gene lost 5 bases, with 16 bases spanning the gap. Germline loops: CDR1 LNHNV, CDR2 YYDKDF (reference sequence). Source material: blood buffy coat. The chain uses TRBV15 and TRBJ2-7; the D gene is possibly TRBD1 (6 bases). This clonotype was sampled from a woman aged 18 to 75 with a cervical HPV16 infection that either progressed to CIN3+ or cleared (not recorded which). This CDR3 reads CATSGRQVFHEQYF. Incomplete CDR3 DNA: TGTGCCACCAGCGGGAGACAGGTTTTCCACGAG.